These T cell receptor beta chains were read from a single sample in a study of blood T cell repertoires in COVID-19. The table came from immunoSEQ multiplex PCR; TCRdb's copy has only in-frame clones and leaves some out. Of about 160,000 clones listed, approximately 80% were seen once; the top ten hold around 3.7%. Sequencing input: PBMCs or T cells enriched from blood (not recorded which). Receptors were obtained from a woman aged 55-69 years who had recovered from COVID-19. The CDR3 runs from the conserved cysteine through the conserved F or W.

V gene,J gene,CDR3 protein
TRBV10-2,TRBJ1-3,CASSINRVGSGNTIYF
TRBV19,TRBJ2-1,CASSQGSSYNEQFF
TRBV19,TRBJ2-1,CASSIEGGPGEQFF
TRBV19,TRBJ2-6,CASSLSGQGAGANVLTF
TRBV6-2/TRBV6-3,TRBJ2-1,CASSYPLGTYYNEQFF
TRBV3-1/TRBV3-2,TRBJ1-3,CASSPTGASGNTIYF
TRBV24-1,TRBJ2-7,CATSEPGNPYEQYF
TRBV29-1,TRBJ1-5,CSVQQGAQPQHF
TRBV7-7,TRBJ2-5,CASSLTPGLAGGQETQYF
TRBV7-8,TRBJ1-1,CASSKDRNTEAFF
TRBV27,TRBJ1-2,CASSLAGYYGYTF
TRBV9,TRBJ1-1,CASSVGENTEAFF
TRBV10-1,TRBJ2-5,CASSESGTSGETQYF
TRBV2,TRBJ2-1,CASRDTSGGSVNEQFF
TRBV3-1/TRBV3-2,TRBJ2-7,CASSIQLASEQYF
TRBV4-2,TRBJ2-7,CASSQDSGTGFHEQYF
TRBV19,TRBJ2-5,CASSQDRDQEETQYF
TRBV11-2,TRBJ2-1,CASSEGVAYNEQFF
TRBV10-3,TRBJ1-2,CAISGGLYGYTF
TRBV29-1,TRBJ1-5,CSVGGAGNQPQHF
TRBV7-6,TRBJ2-2,CASSPKGTGNTGELFF
TRBV27,TRBJ2-7,CASSLSTGNSYEQYF
TRBV7-6,TRBJ1-1,CASSLTANPEAFF
TRBV7-3,TRBJ2-3,CASSLTGTPRGADTQYF
TRBV24-1,TRBJ1-2,CATSDLGTGIEGYTF
TRBV7-2,TRBJ1-1,CASSLGALAGGLAEAFF
TRBV7-2,TRBJ1-3,CASSLGGLGGTHSGNTIYF
TRBV14,TRBJ1-1,CASSPDPRGGTEAFF
TRBV11-2,TRBJ1-2,CASSLEGSVIDGYTF
TRBV29-1,TRBJ2-1,CSVGSGLTEQFF